Described below is a single TCR beta chain sequence and its context. Data came from immunoSEQ multiplex PCR; TCRdb stores just in-frame clones and leaves some out. The repertoire holds some 300,000 clones, with 85% to 90% as singletons. This entry comes from a study of blood T cell repertoires in COVID-19. Study overall: Sources were T cells, B-cell-depleted T cells, or PBMCs; the material itself was cDNA or gDNA.

The sequence derives from a man between 25 and 39 years old who had recovered from COVID-19. Sequenced input: PBMCs or T cells enriched from blood (not recorded which).

In DNA, the CDR3 is TGCAGTGCTAGTAGCGCGGAGCGGCCTAAAGAGACCCAGTACTTC. This codes for CSASSAERPKETQYF. The rearrangement uses TRBV20-1 and TRBJ2-5; TRBD2 is a possible D gene (5 bases). CDR3 length: 15 residues. V was trimmed by 3 bases and J by 3 bases, leaving 17 bases between them. Per germline, CDR1 DFQATT and CDR2 SNEGSKA (reference sequence).